This TCR beta chain is drawn from a study of synovial regulatory T cells in juvenile arthritis (dated by TCRdb to about 2015). Notes on the research overall: Of the sequenced patients, over five received methotrexate, one received methotrexate plus infliximab, three were therapy-naive, and one had no treatment information. TCRbeta CDR3 repertoires of blood iaTreg cells, other blood Treg cells and synovial fluid Treg cells from matched patient samples were compared in the study. TCR repertoire comparisons included Treg and Teff subsets from more than nine JIA patients with active disease. Effector T cell subsets were also sequenced in the study cohort for comparisons, but only blood and synovial fluid Treg cells are covered by the Treg dataset alone.

Library preparation employed the immunoSEQ multiplex PCR assay. Adaptive Biotechnologies carried out the TCRbeta CDR3 sequencing. The paper's processing steps were these. Repertoire similarity used the Chao-modified Jaccard index and median clonotype overlap from 200 random subsamples at equal sample size. Similarity analyses used either productive nucleotide sequences or in silico-translated amino acid sequences. To compare repertoires, the researchers applied hierarchical clustering with single linkage as well as t-SNE, based on Chao-modified Jaccard distances. After normalising for sample size, the researchers measured repertoire diversity with the Renyi index across a range of alpha values. TCRdb took this table from immuneACCESS and kept in-frame rearrangements with V and J called. Such tables lack part of the clones; where checked against another copy, unresolved V genes explain under half of the gap, and the rest is unexplained. For V, J and clone size, that table is used; D and trimming come from the DNA. The table for this sample records some 10,000 clones. The top ten constitute 0.35% of the sample.

Points the paper makes about the study in general: Compared with other blood Treg cells, blood iaTreg cells had lower TCR diversity, a finding consistent with antigen-driven expansion. More CDR3 sequences were shared by synovial Treg cells with iaTreg cells than with other blood Treg cells, and a closer relation was confirmed by Chao-Jaccard similarity. Across patients, iaTreg TCR repertoires were largely private and overlapped partially with synovial Teff repertoires and blood CPL repertoires.

CDR1 and CDR2 were assigned from the germline V gene (reference sequence) as SGHAT and FQDESV. Measured from the cysteine to the phenylalanine, the CDR3 is 18 residues long. No DNA has been recorded. A word on this clone: Its antigen remains undetermined.

TCR repertoires were obtained from some eleven juvenile idiopathic arthritis patients with active disease who had not reached inactive disease, of whom 3 were polyarticular and 8 were oligoarticular. The median age of the TCR-sequenced patients was roughly 12 years (range about 2.1-22.9), and their median disease duration was around seven years (range 0.2-19.1). The samples for TCR repertoire analysis were obtained at two Italian centres. Peripheral blood mononuclear cells were separated on a Histopaque-1077 density gradient and then cryopreserved in about 90% FCS with around 10% DMSO. The V and J segments used are TRBV11-1 and TRBJ2-2; TCRdb's D call, TRBD2, is unchecked because there is no DNA. Sequencing was done on a sample of Treg cells from blood. The cell subset or site label of this sample denotes: remaining (HLA-DR-negative) circulating blood Treg cells. The clonotype was recovered from a donor aged 2-30 years with juvenile idiopathic arthritis. The encoded CDR3 is CASSLETSGRRITGELFF.